This T cell receptor (beta chain) was identified during a study of regulatory T cells in long-lasting Graves disease. The study's findings and limits: The study found persistent patients shared more public clonotypes (about 3,000) than new patients (over 900).

Time point here: persistent/refractory GD, antithyroid drugs over 5 years with positive TRAb. From RNA extracted from PBMCs, the TCR library was made. CDR3 length: 16 amino acids. Germline trimming cut 7 bases from V and 2 bases from J; bases unmatched to any gene: 14. Germline CDR1 and CDR2: LNHDA and SQIVND (reference sequence). Construction of the TCR beta libraries employed iRepertoire HTBI primers in conjunction with Arm-PCR of CDR3 regions. TCRdb re-derived calls from the multiplex PCR reads in MiXCR, one entry per CDR3 protein. The data show about 660,000 distinct CDR3 sequences, about 32% seen once. This clonotype was seen more than once but under ten times. What it binds is unknown.

The sequences come from peripheral blood mononuclear cells (PBMCs), collected when the disease was refractory, from a patient treated with antithyroid drugs. The clonotype was recovered from a female donor with Graves disease. The chain uses TRBV19 and TRBJ2-7; 7 bases fit TRBD2. The CDR3: CASIVRAGPSPYEQYF. The CDR3 DNA is TGTGCCAGTATCGTACGAGCGGGACCCTCTCCCTACGAGCAGTACTTC.